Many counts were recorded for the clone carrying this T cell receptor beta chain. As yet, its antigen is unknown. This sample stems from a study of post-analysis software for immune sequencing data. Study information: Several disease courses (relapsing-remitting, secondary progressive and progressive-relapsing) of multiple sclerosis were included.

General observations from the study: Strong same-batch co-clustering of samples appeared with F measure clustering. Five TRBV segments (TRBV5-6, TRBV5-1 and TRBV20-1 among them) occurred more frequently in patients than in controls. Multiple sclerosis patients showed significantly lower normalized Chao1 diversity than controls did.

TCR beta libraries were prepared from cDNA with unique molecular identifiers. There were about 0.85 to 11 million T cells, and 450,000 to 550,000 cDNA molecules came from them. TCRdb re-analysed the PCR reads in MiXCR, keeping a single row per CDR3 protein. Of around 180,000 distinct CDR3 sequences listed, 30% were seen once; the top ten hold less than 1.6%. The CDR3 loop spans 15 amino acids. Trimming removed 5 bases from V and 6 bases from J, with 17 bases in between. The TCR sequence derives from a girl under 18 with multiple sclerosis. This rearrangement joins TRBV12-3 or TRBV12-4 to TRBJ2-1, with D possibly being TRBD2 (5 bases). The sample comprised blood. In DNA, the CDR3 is TGTGCCAGCAGTGCCACGGAGAGGGCAAGCAATGAGCAGTTCTTC. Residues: CASSATERASNEQFF.